These T cell receptor beta chains were read from a single sample in a study of T cell responses to AZD1222 COVID-19 vaccine. Produced via immunoSEQ multiplex PCR; TCRdb's table is partial and in-frame only. Of about 150,000 clones listed, 91% are singletons. The specimen comprised peripheral blood, sampled on day 0 of AZD1222 vaccination. The receptors were sampled from an adult in good health. Both conserved end residues are part of each CDR3. D genes are given only for firm matches. Size tells how often a clone was seen (once, few, many) or the class of an expanded clone, and some rows leave it out.

clone_size,j_call,d_call,v_call,cdr3_aa,cdr3_nt
-,TRBJ2-5,-,TRBV4-1,CASSHRDGPQETQYF,TGCGCCAGCAGCCATCGGGACGGACCCCAAGAGACCCAGTACTTC
-,TRBJ1-4,-,TRBV3-1/TRBV3-2,CASSQDPNEKLFF,TGTGCCAGCAGCCAAGATCCTAATGAAAAACTGTTTTTT
-,TRBJ1-5,-,TRBV6-2/TRBV6-3,CASSQGLASPQHF,TGTGCCAGCAGCCAGGGATTGGCAAGCCCCCAGCATTTT
once,TRBJ2-7,TRBD2,TRBV4-3,CASSRSLAGLDYEQYF,TGCGCCAGCAGCCGTTCACTAGCGGGGCTAGACTACGAGCAGTACTTC
-,TRBJ1-4,-,TRBV5-1,CASSLQGTEKLFF,TGCGCCAGCAGCTTGCAGGGGACTGAAAAACTGTTTTTT
-,TRBJ2-3,-,TRBV5-1,CASSETDTQYF,TGCGCCAGCAGCGAGACAGATACGCAGTATTTT
-,TRBJ2-1,-,TRBV27,CASSLQGVLNEQFF,TGTGCCAGCAGTTTACAGGGTGTGTTGAATGAGCAGTTCTTC
-,TRBJ1-5,-,TRBV19,CASDRDAQRGQPQHF,TGTGCCAGTGATCGTGACGCGCAGAGGGGTCAGCCCCAGCATTTT
-,TRBJ1-2,-,TRBV5-6,CASSYPTGTYGYTF,TGTGCCAGCAGCTATCCGACCGGTACCTATGGCTACACCTTC
-,TRBJ1-2,TRBD1,TRBV19,CASRTGDYGYTF,TGTGCCAGTAGGACAGGGGACTATGGCTACACCTTC
-,TRBJ2-3,-,TRBV5-1,CASSPSGYFTDTQYF,TGCGCCAGCAGCCCGAGCGGATACTTCACAGATACGCAGTATTTT
-,TRBJ1-6,-,TRBV27,CASSRDGNNSPLHF,TGTGCCAGCAGCCGGGACGGCAATAATTCACCCCTCCACTTT
-,TRBJ1-5,-,TRBV5-1,CASSPGGTQAGFNQPQHF,TGCGCCAGCAGCCCAGGAGGGACTCAGGCAGGTTTCAATCAGCCCCAGCATTTT
-,TRBJ2-1,TRBD2,TRBV7-9,CASSLTTRTSGSYNEQFF,TGTGCCAGCAGCTTAACCACTAGGACTAGCGGTTCCTACAATGAGCAGTTCTTC
-,TRBJ1-1,-,TRBV27,CASSFLSSLNTEAFF,TGTGCCAGCAGTTTTCTAAGCAGTTTGAACACTGAAGCTTTCTTT
-,TRBJ2-7,TRBD1,TRBV28,CASSSASGTGLYEQYF,TGTGCCAGCAGTTCCGCGTCCGGGACAGGACTATACGAGCAGTACTTC
-,TRBJ1-2,-,TRBV5-1,CASSLGTNYGYTF,TGCGCCAGCAGCTTGGGGACAAACTATGGCTACACCTTC
-,TRBJ2-7,-,TRBV2,CASSYTGYEQYF,TGTGCCAGCAGCTACACAGGGTACGAGCAGTACTTC
-,TRBJ1-4,-,TRBV5-1,CASSPGGNEKLFF,TGCGCCAGCAGCCCCGGCGGGAATGAAAAACTGTTTTTT
few,TRBJ2-7,TRBD2,TRBV28,CASGTSASYEQYF,TGTGCCAGCGGGACTAGCGCCTCCTACGAGCAGTACTTC
-,TRBJ2-3,TRBD1,TRBV30,CAWSVGGRADTQYF,TGTGCCTGGAGTGTAGGGGGCCGGGCAGATACGCAGTATTTT
-,TRBJ1-4,-,TRBV27,CASRVDSSTNEKLFF,TGTGCCAGCAGAGTTGACAGTTCAACTAATGAAAAACTGTTTTTT
-,TRBJ2-1,TRBD1,TRBV19,CASSIGQGTHNEQFF,TGTGCCAGTAGTATCGGACAGGGGACCCACAATGAGCAGTTCTTC
-,TRBJ2-1,-,TRBV21-1,CASSKSNGTYNEQFF,TGTGCCAGCAGCAAATCAAATGGCACATACAATGAGCAGTTCTTC
few,TRBJ1-5,-,TRBV6-5,CASTSLAGSYQPQHF,TGTGCCAGCACAAGTCTAGCAGGGTCCTATCAGCCCCAGCATTTT
-,TRBJ1-5,TRBD1,TRBV27,CASSLGQGNQPQHF,TGTGCCAGCAGTTTGGGACAGGGCAATCAGCCCCAGCATTTT